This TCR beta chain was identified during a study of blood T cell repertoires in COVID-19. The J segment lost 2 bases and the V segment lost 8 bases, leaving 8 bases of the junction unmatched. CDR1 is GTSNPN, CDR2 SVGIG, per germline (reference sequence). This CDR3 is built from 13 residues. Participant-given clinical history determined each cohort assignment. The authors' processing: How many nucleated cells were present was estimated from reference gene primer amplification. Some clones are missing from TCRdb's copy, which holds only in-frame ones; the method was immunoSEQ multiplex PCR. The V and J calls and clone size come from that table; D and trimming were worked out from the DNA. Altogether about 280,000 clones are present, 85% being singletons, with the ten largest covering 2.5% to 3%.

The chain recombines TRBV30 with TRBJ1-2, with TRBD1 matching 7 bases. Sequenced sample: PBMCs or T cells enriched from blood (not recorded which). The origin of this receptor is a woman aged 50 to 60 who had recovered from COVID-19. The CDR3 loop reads CAGPLTGNYGYTF. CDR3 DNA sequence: TGTGCCGGACCACTGACAGGGAACTATGGCTACACCTTC. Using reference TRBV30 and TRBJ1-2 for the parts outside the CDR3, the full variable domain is SQTIHQWPATLVQPVGSPLSLECTVEGTSNPNLYWYRQAAGRGLQLLFYSVGIGQISSEVPQNLSASRPQDRQFILSSKKLLLSDSGFYLCAGPLTGNYGYTFGSGTRLTVV.